One sample yielded the 31 T cell receptor beta chains listed below, sequenced in a study of T cell repertoires in cytomegalovirus infection. Via MiXCR, TCRdb re-called the reads, giving one row per CDR3 protein. In the table there are 680,000 or so distinct CDR3 sequences, 33% of which are singletons. No antigens are known for them. This material consisted of cultured PBMCs, taken from culture after CMV antigen stimulation. These receptors originate from a human donor in good health (CMV status not recorded). Some clones in this sample may be carry-over from other donors' samples.

This clonotype was detected once. The gene calls are TRBV30 and TRBJ2-3, with D perhaps TRBD2 (5 bases). Germline V CDR1 and CDR2: GTSNPN, SVGIG (reference sequence). V lost 0 bases and J lost 0, with 10 bases in between. This CDR3 comprises 15 residues. DNA of the CDR3: TGTGCCTGGAGTGTAGGAGGATCTAGCACAGATACGCAGTATTTT. This translates into CAWSVGGSSTDTQYF.

This clonotype was detected only a few times. The V call is TRBV12-5, the J call TRBJ2-1, with 7 nucleotides matching TRBD1. Germline-derived CDR1 and CDR2 are LGHNT and FRNRAP. CDR3 length: 13 amino acids. V was pared by 3 bases and J by 8 bases, with 4 bases of the junction left unmatched. CDR3 amino acids: CASGLDTGDEQFF. CDR3 DNA: TGTGCTAGTGGTTTAGACACAGGGGATGAGCAGTTCTTC.

The sample holds a few counts of this clonotype. V is TRBV7-8 and J is TRBJ1-5, with a possible D match to TRBD1 (6 bases). The CDR3 is 17 amino acids. The germline V gene has CDR1 SGHVS and CDR2 FQNEAQ. The germline V and J ends were trimmed by 5 bases and 0 bases, with 17 bases remaining between them. The CDR3 DNA reads as TGTGCCAGCAGCACTAGCCGGACAGTTTATAGCAATCAGCCCCAGCATTTT. Its protein product is CASSTSRTVYSNQPQHF.

The chain has TRBV20-1 and TRBJ1-3; 8 bases align to TRBD1. The CDR3 length is 15 residues. Germline CDR1 is DFQATT and CDR2 is SNEGSKA (reference sequence). V dropped 4 bases and J dropped 0; count of bases not matched to a gene: 5. The CDR3 is CSAKQGASSGNTIYF. For the CDR3, the DNA is TGCAGTGCTAAGCAGGGGGCGAGCTCTGGAAACACCATATATTTT.

This clonotype was counted only a few times. This chain links TRBV7-6 with TRBJ2-5; 15 bases align to TRBD2. The V gene's germline CDR1 is SGHVS and CDR2 FNYEAQ. The V and J ends lost 5 bases and 0 bases, in that order; junction bases with no gene match: 4. CDR3 length: 17 residues. This chain's CDR3 is CASSIGLAGGYQETQYF. The DNA for the CDR3 is TGTGCCAGCAGCATAGGACTAGCGGGGGGGTACCAAGAGACCCAGTACTTC.

This clonotype was counted ten times or more. The chain links TRBV7-9 to TRBJ2-5; D perhaps matches TRBD2 (7 bases). The V gene lost 4 bases and the J gene lost 3 bases, with 15 bases spanning the gap. Germline CDR1 reads SEHNR; CDR2 reads FQNEAQ (reference sequence). CDR3 length: 15 amino acids. The CDR3 nucleotides are TGTGCCAGCAGCTGGGAGGGGGAGAGCGAAGAGACCCAGTACTTC. Its translation is CASSWEGESEETQYF.

The DNA of the CDR3 is TGTGCCAGTAGTATTTCAGAGAGCTATGGCTACACCTTC. Protein: CASSISESYGYTF. The chain recombines TRBV19 with TRBJ1-2; D not resolved. The CDR3 extends over 13 amino acids. CDR1 and CDR2 (germline): LNHDA, SQIVND (reference sequence). With 3 bases removed from V and 4 bases from J, the gap between germline ends came to 9 bases.

The sample holds a few counts of this clonotype. This chain joins TRBV20-1 and TRBJ2-3, with TRBD2 matching over 9 bases. The germline gives CDR1 DFQATT, CDR2 SNEGSKA (reference sequence). The CDR3 runs 14 residues. Trimming took 6 bases from V and 4 from J; bases not matched to a gene: 8. CDR3 in DNA: TGCAGTGCAACTATAGCGGGAGCGGCAGATACGCAGTATTTT. This encodes CSATIAGAADTQYF.

This chain uses TRBV2 with TRBJ2-1; 9 bases line up with TRBD2. V lost 6 bases, J lost 15 bases, and 6 bases stayed unmatched. The CDR3 consists of 11 residues. CDR1 and CDR2 (germline): SNHLY, FYNNEI. The CDR3 DNA reads TGTGCCAGCAGGACAGCGGGAGGTCTGTTCTTC. It specifies CASRTAGGLFF.

The rearrangement uses TRBV20-1 and TRBJ2-1; D might be TRBD2 (6 bases). Looked up from germline, CDR1 is DFQATT and CDR2 is SNEGSKA (reference sequence). The germline V and J ends were trimmed by 1 base and 3 bases, with 16 bases remaining between them. The CDR3 runs to 16 residues. The CDR3 nucleotides are TGCAGTGCTAGAGGGATAGCGGAGATATACTACAATGAGCAGTTCTTC. It specifies CSARGIAEIYYNEQFF.

This clonotype has ten or more counts. The chain recombines TRBV7-2 with TRBJ1-2, with D unresolved. V lost 7 bases and J lost 6, with 12 bases in between. The CDR3 covers 12 residues. Germline lookup yields CDR1 SGHTA and CDR2 FQGNSA. This chain's CDR3 is CASTDGANGYTF. The CDR3 region has the DNA TGTGCCAGCACCGACGGAGCGAATGGCTACACCTTC.

This rearrangement joins TRBV9 to TRBJ2-5, with TRBD2 identical over 7 bases. CDR1 SGDLS and CDR2 YYNGEE come from the germline V gene. J gave up 9 bases and V 4 bases, and 15 bases lay outside the gene matches. The CDR3 is 15 amino acids. The CDR3 bases are TGTGCCAGCAGCCCCCGGGGGGAAGGGGCCTGGCCCCAGTACTTC. It yields the protein CASSPRGEGAWPQYF.

This clonotype was seen only a few times. The rearrangement links TRBV6-1 to TRBJ2-1; D is possibly TRBD1 (6 bases). The V end was cut by 7 bases, the J end by 6 bases, with 10 bases between. The germline V gene has CDR1 MNHNS and CDR2 SASEGT. CDR3 length: 12 amino acids. CDR3 in amino acids: CASTQDSNEQFF. The CDR3 DNA is TGTGCCAGCACCCAGGACAGCAATGAGCAGTTCTTC.

This chain connects TRBV5-6 to TRBJ2-3, with D possibly being TRBD1 or TRBD2 (5 bases each). Germline CDR1 is SGHDT and CDR2 is YYEEEE. The CDR3 is 16 amino acids. The ends were cut back, 0 bases at V and 5 bases at J, with 16 bases in the middle. The CDR3 region has the DNA TGTGCCAGCAGCTTGGACGTTGGGGGTGGGATAGATACGCAGTATTTT. Translation: CASSLDVGGGIDTQYF.

The chain recombines TRBV9 with TRBJ2-3; D is ambiguous. Trimming took 0 bases from V and 0 from J, leaving 5 bases between them. CDR3 length equals 14 residues. Germline values: CDR1 SGDLS, CDR2 YYNGEE. The CDR3 reads CASSVAFSTDTQYF. In nucleotides, the CDR3 is TGTGCCAGCAGCGTAGCTTTTAGCACAGATACGCAGTATTTT.

This clonotype came up many times. As DNA, the CDR3 is TGTGCCAGCAGCTACCCACAGGCCACCCGGAACACTGAAGCTTTCTTT. It yields the protein CASSYPQATRNTEAFF. The chain combines TRBV7-2 with TRBJ1-1, with TRBD1 as a possible D gene (5 bases). The CDR3 contains 16 residues. The V end lost 4 bases, the J end lost 1 base, and 16 bases lay between the germline ends. The germline V gene encodes CDR1 SGHTA and CDR2 FQGNSA.

This chain links TRBV7-2 with TRBJ2-7; perhaps TRBD2 as D (6 bases). Germline values: CDR1 SGHTA, CDR2 FQGNSA. With 5 bases removed from V and 7 bases from J, the gap between germline ends came to 15 bases. The CDR3 consists of 13 residues. The CDR3: CASSPFYAGEQYF. The CDR3, as DNA: TGTGCCAGCAGCCCGTTCTACGCGGGGGAGCAGTACTTC.

The CDR3, as DNA: TGTGCCAGCAGCGGTAGGGGCTACACCTTC. This codes for CASSGRGYTF. This chain uses TRBV9 with TRBJ1-2; D is uncertain. The V and J ends lost 3 bases and 8 bases respectively, with 5 bases between them. Germline loops: CDR1 SGDLS, CDR2 YYNGEE. The CDR3 is 10 residues long.

This clonotype was seen a few times. The chain carries TRBV11-2 and TRBJ2-1; the D is unclear. V was pared by 4 bases and J by 0 bases, with 7 bases between. CDR3 length: 14 amino acids. The germline V gene has CDR1 SGHAT and CDR2 FQNNGV. The CDR3 loop is CASSSISSYNEQFF. The CDR3, as DNA: TGTGCCAGCAGCTCAATAAGCTCCTACAATGAGCAGTTCTTC.

This clonotype was detected ten times or more. The chain is built from TRBV7-9 and TRBJ1-4; perhaps TRBD1 as D (6 bases). This CDR3 spans 16 amino acids. CDR1 SEHNR and CDR2 FQNEAQ come from the germline V gene (reference sequence). Trimming pared 5 bases from V and 3 bases from J, leaving 16 bases between. The CDR3 region is CASSPGGPGANEKLFF. The DNA of the CDR3 is TGTGCCAGCAGCCCGGGGGGGCCAGGCGCTAATGAAAAACTGTTTTTT. Variable domain in full (rest from reference TRBV7-9 and TRBJ1-4): DTGVSQNPRHKITKRGQNVTFRCDPISEHNRLYWYRQTLGQGPEFLTYFQNEAQLEKSRLLSDRFSAERPKGSFSTLEIQRTEQGDSAMYLCASSPGGPGANEKLFFGSGTQLSVL.

The genes are TRBV20-1 and TRBJ2-1; 7 bases line up with TRBD1. CDR1 is DFQATT and CDR2 is SNEGSKA in the germline V gene (reference sequence). The CDR3 totals 16 residues. After removal of 5 bases from V and 0 bases from J, the junction contained 10 bases not matched to a gene. The CDR3 loop is CSALIRDSSSYNEQFF. CDR3 DNA sequence: TGCAGTGCTCTTATTAGGGACAGCTCCTCCTACAATGAGCAGTTCTTC.

This clonotype was seen many times. The genes are TRBV12-3 or TRBV12-4 and TRBJ1-4; 8 bases are shared with TRBD1. The CDR3 contains 14 residues. V lost 6 bases, J lost 8 bases, and 8 bases stayed unmatched. The CDR3 region has the DNA TGTGCCAGCAGATCGACAGGGGCGATAGAAAAACTGTTTTTT. This gives the protein CASRSTGAIEKLFF.

V and J are TRBV6-6 and TRBJ1-1; D uncertain. The germline gives CDR1 MNHNY, CDR2 SVGAGI (reference sequence). This CDR3 is built from 13 residues. Trimming removed 2 bases from V and 1 base from J, with 5 bases in between. CDR3 DNA: TGTGCCAGCAGTTACGCCCCGAACACTGAAGCTTTCTTT. Translating gives CASSYAPNTEAFF.

The sample holds a few counts of this clonotype. The chain links TRBV29-1 to TRBJ2-1; D ambiguous. Germline V lookup: CDR1 SQVTM, CDR2 ANQGSEA. V was trimmed by 4 bases and J by 5 bases, leaving 12 bases between them. The CDR3 consists of 13 residues. The CDR3 here is CSVASSQHNEQFF. DNA of the CDR3: TGCAGCGTTGCAAGTTCTCAGCACAATGAGCAGTTCTTC.

In nucleotides, the CDR3 is TGTGCCAGCAGCTCTATGCGGGGTCTGAATGAGCAGTTCTTC. It codes for CASSSMRGLNEQFF. The chain is built from TRBV7-9 and TRBJ2-1, with a possible D match to TRBD2 (6 bases). The ends were cut back, 4 bases at V and 7 bases at J, with 14 bases in the middle. The CDR3 contains 14 residues. The germline V gene has CDR1 SEHNR and CDR2 FQNEAQ (reference sequence).

The V gene is TRBV4-3, the J gene TRBJ2-7; tentative D call: TRBD1 (6 bases). Germline V gene lookup returns CDR1 LGHNA and CDR2 YSLEER. The CDR3 totals 15 residues. V lost 0 bases and J lost 1, with 10 bases in between. The CDR3 region has the DNA TGCGCCAGCAGCCAAGACCGCAGGGGTTCCTACGAGCAGTACTTC. It codes for CASSQDRRGSYEQYF.

The J gene is TRBJ2-1, the V gene TRBV19; TRBD2 is a possible D gene (6 bases). Trimming took 9 bases from V and 4 from J, leaving 16 bases between them. The V gene's germline CDR1 is LNHDA and CDR2 SQIVND (reference sequence). This CDR3 has 14 residues. CDR3 loop: CASGTPISYNEQFF. For the CDR3, the DNA is TGTGCCAGCGGGACTCCAATTAGTTACAATGAGCAGTTCTTC.

The V call is TRBV7-8, the J call TRBJ2-4; TRBD2 aligns across 7 bases. Germline CDR1 and CDR2: SGHVS and FQNEAQ. Unmatched junction bases numbered 12, after V lost 6 bases and J lost 1 base. This CDR3 is built from 17 residues. CDR3 bases: TGTGCCAGCAGTTTCGCTTGGGGGGGTGGGGCCAAAAACATTCAGTACTTC. The encoded protein is CASSFAWGGGAKNIQYF. The full variable domain, in which reference TRBV7-8 and TRBJ2-4 provide the parts outside the CDR3, is GAGVSQSPRYKVAKRGQDVALRCDPISGHVSLFWYQQALGQGPEFLTYFQNEAQLDKSGLPSDRFFAERPEGSVSTLKIQRTQQEDSAVYLCASSFAWGGGAKNIQYFGAGTRLSVL.

The chain joins TRBV19 to TRBJ2-3, with D perhaps assigned TRBD1 or TRBD2 (5 bases each). This CDR3 is built from 15 residues. Germline values: CDR1 LNHDA, CDR2 SQIVND (reference sequence). V was shortened by 3 bases and J by 6 bases, with 16 bases between the two germline ends. The chain's CDR3 is CASSIPGQPWDTQYF. The CDR3 DNA sequence: TGTGCCAGTAGTATTCCGGGGCAGCCGTGGGATACGCAGTATTTT. Full variable domain (missing parts from reference TRBV19 and TRBJ2-3): DGGITQSPKYLFRKEGQNVTLSCEQNLNHDAMYWYRQDPGQGLRLIYYSQIVNDFQKGDIAEGYSVSREKKESFPLTVTSAQKNPTAFYLCASSIPGQPWDTQYFGPGTRLTVL.

This chain connects TRBV7-6 to TRBJ2-1, with 7 bases fitting TRBD2. The CDR3 length is 13 residues. V dropped 5 bases and J dropped 8; count of bases not matched to a gene: 6. The germline CDR1 and CDR2 sequences are SGHVS and FNYEAQ. The CDR3 here is CASSGGGTDEQFF. In DNA form, the CDR3 reads TGTGCCAGCAGCGGGGGGGGTACGGATGAGCAGTTCTTC.

This clonotype was seen more than once but under ten times. The chain is built from TRBV12-3 or TRBV12-4 and TRBJ2-1; no clear D. Trimming stripped 6 bases from V and 8 bases from J, with 17 bases between. The CDR3 is 14 residues long. The CDR3 reads CASSLWVDRDEQFF. CDR3 nucleotide sequence: TGTGCCAGCAGCCTCTGGGTGGATCGGGATGAGCAGTTCTTC.